This T cell receptor beta chain emerged from a study of T-cell memory formation after mild COVID-19 (dated by TCRdb to the early 2020s). About the investigation overall: TCR sequence clusters from the two donors were largely donor specific. T-cell clones expanding and contracting after mild COVID-19 in two donors were tracked by longitudinal TCRalpha and TCRbeta repertoire sequencing. Two young, previously healthy adult volunteers, one female and one male, were included in the cohort.

Ficoll-Paque density gradient centrifugation was used to isolate PBMCs. Sequencing instrument: Illumina NovaSeq 6000. Using 5'RACE with constant-segment primers, TCRalpha and TCRbeta cDNA libraries were constructed, with sample barcodes and unique molecular identifiers added in the process. RNA was extracted from every sample with Trizol reagent. Amplification of the libraries took two PCR steps, and the second step added a second sample barcode plus Illumina TruSeq adapters. Libraries were sequenced on an Illumina NovaSeq with 2 x 150 bp paired-end reads. On the study's bioinformatics: Demultiplexing of reads and collapsing into UMI-guided consensus sequences were performed with migec v1.2.7. Using mixcr v2.1.11, UMI consensuses were aligned to TRA and TRB V and J templates and then assembled into clonotypes. A clonotype was counted as expanded or contracted only when both edgeR and NoisET called the clonotype significant, with the noise models trained on biological replicates. For edgeR calls, a false discovery rate-adjusted p below 0.01 and a log2 fold-change threshold of 1 were applied. As an exploratory analysis of dynamics, max-normalized trajectories of the 1000 most abundant clonotypes were examined with PCA combined with hierarchical clustering. Separately sequenced CD4+ and CD8+ repertoires were used to assign a CD4 or CD8 phenotype to each responding clone. The raw public data were reprocessed by TCRdb itself: fastp quality trimming at Q25, MiXCR clonotype calling, in-frame beta chains only. Rows merge per CDR3 protein into single entries with the most common DNA and genes. The V and J calls come from TCRdb's annotation, not from the publication. In all, the sample holds 110,000 to 150,000 distinct CDR3 sequences, and approximately 26% of those were seen once. Together, the top ten hold around 24% of the sample.

The cysteine opens and the phenylalanine closes a CDR3 of 19 amino acids. The sequence is cut down to CDR3 DNA, 57 bases in frame from base 1. Via the germline V gene, CDR1 is SGHTA and CDR2 FQGNSA. V is cut back by 5 bases and J by 0 bases, with 18 bases in the junction unmatched. Concerning this clonotype itself: Its antigen specificity is not known. Base qualities are not provided; no much larger clone lies one nucleotide away.

Results the study describes overall, beyond this receptor: Some responding clones were found in pre-infection memory, which suggests that pre-existing cross-reactive memory T cells took part in the SARS-CoV-2 response. Clones contracting from day 15 to 85 had balanced CD4/CD8 phenotypes, while a second wave expanding from day 15 to 37 was biased towards CD4+. The study covered only two mild cases, and larger cohorts including severe cases with pre-infection samples were considered necessary. Contracting CD4+ clones turned up mainly in the CM and EM memory subsets, whereas EMRA was where CD8+ clones were enriched. Whether the second-wave clones peaking on day 37 were SARS-CoV-2 specific was not confirmed.

The TCR sequence derives from an adult woman who had mild COVID-19 (a few samples of this study predate the infection). The sample titles of this study are shuffled in the database, so cell type and time point are left out; the donor was told from shared clones. In this chain, TRBV7-2 is recombined with TRBJ2-7; 8 middle bases align to TRBD1. Sequenced material: PBMCs or a T cell subset sorted from them (not recorded which). The DNA reads TGTGCCAGCAGCCGGTTTTTTTTAGGGACAGGACGAAGCTCCTACGAGCAGTACTTC. Protein translation: CASSRFFLGTGRSSYEQYF.